Listed below are T cell receptor beta chains from one sample, sequenced in a study of human T cells and chemical hapten exposure. TCRdb processed the RACE reads anew with MiXCR; each CDR3 protein has one entry. The sample lists 250,000 or so distinct CDR3 sequences; approximately 8.6% were seen once. The specimen comprised whole blood, sampled in connection with sensitization to the hapten diphenylcyclopropenone (DPC). These receptors were taken from a woman aged 40 to 50 with alopecia areata. Some clones in this sample may be carry-over from other donors' samples. The CDR3 runs from the conserved cysteine through the conserved F or W. A D gene is named only where the DNA matches it firmly. Size tells how often a clone was seen (once, few, many) or the class of an expanded clone, and some rows leave it out.

j_gene	d_gene	v_gene	abundance	CDR3aa	CDR3nt
TRBJ1-5	TRBD1	TRBV18	.	CASSPRDRGSHQPQHF	TGTGCCAGCTCACCGAGAGACAGGGGATCACATCAGCCCCAGCATTTT
TRBJ1-1	.	TRBV10-3	few	CAIRRQAMNTEAFF	TGTGCCATCAGAAGACAGGCTATGAACACTGAAGCTTTCTTT
TRBJ2-7	.	TRBV20-1	.	CSASPRVSPYEQYF	TGCAGTGCTTCCCCCCGTGTCAGTCCCTACGAGCAGTACTTC
TRBJ1-1	TRBD1	TRBV6-2/TRBV6-3	few	CASSRRDSEAFF	TGTGCCAGCAGTCGCCGGGACAGTGAAGCTTTCTTT
TRBJ1-4	.	TRBV4-1	.	CASSPLTRTYEKLFF	TGCGCCAGCAGCCCGCTCACCCGGACCTATGAAAAACTGTTTTTT
TRBJ2-7	.	TRBV7-2	few	CASSPPPTGYEQYF	TGTGCCAGCAGCCCGCCACCGACTGGGTACGAGCAGTACTTC
TRBJ2-3	TRBD1	TRBV4-3	many	CASSHNTGTGGSDTQYF	TGCGCCAGCAGCCACAATACCGGGACAGGGGGGTCGGATACGCAGTATTTT
TRBJ2-4	.	TRBV6-1	many	CASSDWSGSGKNIQYF	TGTGCCAGCAGTGATTGGTCAGGGTCAGGCAAAAACATTCAGTACTTC
TRBJ2-7	.	TRBV7-2	few	CASSLGNSPYEQYF	TGTGCCAGCAGCTTAGGTAACAGCCCCTACGAGCAGTACTTC
TRBJ1-1	.	TRBV4-3	many	CASSQVEMNTEAFF	TGCGCCAGCAGCCAAGTAGAGATGAACACTGAAGCTTTCTTT
TRBJ2-7	.	TRBV27	few	CASSSRFFPQYF	TGTGCCAGCAGTTCCAGGTTTTTCCCCCAGTACTTC
TRBJ2-1	.	TRBV7-9	few	CASSLGIHGAGNEQFF	TGTGCCAGCAGCTTAGGAATCCATGGCGCGGGGAATGAGCAGTTCTTC
TRBJ2-7	.	TRBV13	few	CASSPRDTGSYEQYF	TGTGCCAGCAGCCCCCGGGACACCGGTTCCTACGAGCAGTACTTC
TRBJ2-1	.	TRBV7-7	.	CASSLDTFSYNEQFF	TGTGCTAGCAGCTTAGACACATTTTCCTACAATGAGCAGTTCTTC
TRBJ2-5	.	TRBV29-1	many	CSVGSPWYQETQYF	TGCAGCGTGGGCTCCCCGTGGTACCAAGAGACCCAGTACTTC
TRBJ2-7	.	TRBV20-1	.	CSAPDRTSYEQYF	TGCAGTGCTCCGGATCGTACATCCTACGAGCAGTACTTC
TRBJ2-1	TRBD2	TRBV6-2/TRBV6-3	few	CASSRTGLAADNEQFF	TGTGCCAGCAGTCGCACCGGACTAGCGGCCGACAATGAGCAGTTCTTC
TRBJ2-7	TRBD1	TRBV6-2/TRBV6-3	.	CASSFPGGTYEQYF	TGTGCCAGCAGTTTCCCAGGGGGAACCTACGAGCAGTACTTC
TRBJ2-3	.	TRBV12-3/TRBV12-4	few	CASSPSPDTQYF	TGTGCCAGCAGTCCTAGCCCAGATACGCAGTATTTT
TRBJ2-1	TRBD2	TRBV7-9	few	CASSLAGTSGIHEQFF	TGTGCCAGCAGCTTAGCGGGGACTAGCGGGATCCATGAGCAGTTCTTC
TRBJ2-3	.	TRBV7-2	few	CASSEGYLRLF	TGTGCCAGCAGCGAAGGATATTTGCGCCTTTTT
TRBJ2-1	.	TRBV14	few	CASSTQGLGEQFF	TGTGCCAGCAGTACTCAGGGGTTAGGGGAGCAGTTCTTC
TRBJ2-7	.	TRBV12-3/TRBV12-4	.	CASSPGSMSSYEQYF	TGTGCCAGCAGCCCCGGGTCGATGAGCTCCTACGAGCAGTACTTC
TRBJ2-7	.	TRBV21-1	.	CASSQRGRAYEQYF	TGTGCCAGCAGCCAGCGGGGCCGAGCCTACGAGCAGTACTTC
TRBJ2-5	.	TRBV4-1	.	CASSQDSSQETQYF	TGCGCCAGCAGCCAAGATAGTTCACAAGAGACCCAGTACTTC
TRBJ2-3	.	TRBV11-1	few	CASSFSTTASWTDTQYF	TGTGCCAGCAGTTTCTCTACTACCGCATCCTGGACAGATACGCAGTATTTT
TRBJ1-5	.	TRBV21-1	many	CASSKGQGHQPQHF	TGTGCCAGCAGCAAAGGGCAGGGGCATCAGCCCCAGCATTTT
TRBJ2-7	.	TRBV7-2	few	CASSFDHYEQYF	TGTGCCAGCAGCTTTGACCACTACGAGCAGTACTTC
TRBJ1-2	TRBD1	TRBV12-3/TRBV12-4	.	CVSSITGGPYGYTF	TGTGTCAGCAGTATTACAGGGGGCCCCTATGGCTACACCTTC
TRBJ2-1	.	TRBV20-1	few	CSATQRPRNEQFF	TGCAGTGCGACCCAGCGTCCTCGCAATGAGCAGTTCTTC
TRBJ2-7	TRBD1	TRBV5-1	.	CASSTDRYSYEQYF	TGCGCCAGCAGCACGGACAGGTACTCCTACGAGCAGTACTTC
TRBJ1-2	.	TRBV6-5	many	CASSYGQGATYGYTF	TGTGCCAGCAGTTACGGGCAGGGAGCGACCTATGGCTACACCTTC
TRBJ2-4	.	TRBV5-1	many	CASSVGTAKNIQYF	TGCGCCAGCAGCGTCGGGACAGCCAAAAACATTCAGTACTTC
TRBJ2-7	.	TRBV27	.	CASSFIGDSGQYF	TGTGCCAGCAGTTTTATCGGGGATTCGGGGCAGTACTTC
TRBJ2-1	TRBD2	TRBV10-3	.	CAINNSGRDNEQFF	TGTGCCATCAATAACAGCGGGAGGGACAATGAGCAGTTCTTC
TRBJ2-1	.	TRBV28	few	CASSLKLVGYNEQFF	TGTGCCAGCAGTTTAAAACTGGTCGGCTACAATGAGCAGTTCTTC
TRBJ2-3	TRBD2	TRBV20-1	few	CSAREGGVTQYF	TGCAGTGCTAGAGAGGGGGGGGTTACGCAGTATTTT
TRBJ2-1	TRBD2	TRBV29-1	.	CSVGTIAGAYNEQFF	TGCAGCGTAGGTACTATAGCGGGAGCCTACAATGAGCAGTTCTTC
TRBJ2-2	.	TRBV27	few	CASTPVWLATGELFF	TGTGCCAGCACTCCCGTTTGGTTGGCCACCGGGGAGCTGTTTTTT
TRBJ1-2	.	TRBV12-3/TRBV12-4	.	CASSLSILYGYTF	TGTGCCAGCAGTTTATCGATCCTTTATGGCTACACCTTC
TRBJ2-1	.	TRBV2	.	CASKESLYNEQFF	TGTGCCAGCAAGGAGAGCCTGTACAATGAGCAGTTCTTC
TRBJ2-3	.	TRBV2	.	CASSAVGAVKDTQYF	TGTGCCAGCAGTGCCGTCGGGGCGGTGAAAGATACGCAGTATTTT
TRBJ1-1	.	TRBV3-1	.	CASSQTGNTEAFF	TGTGCCAGCAGCCAAACAGGAAACACTGAAGCTTTCTTT
TRBJ2-7	TRBD1	TRBV28	few	CASSPRQGAYEQYF	TGTGCCAGCAGTCCCAGACAGGGGGCCTACGAGCAGTACTTC
TRBJ2-7	TRBD1	TRBV7-8	.	CASSSGQWGSEQYF	TGTGCCAGCAGCTCGGGACAGTGGGGATCCGAGCAGTACTTC
TRBJ2-1	TRBD2	TRBV29-1	many	CSVEERGDEQFF	TGCAGCGTTGAAGAACGGGGGGATGAGCAGTTCTTC
TRBJ1-1	.	TRBV24-1	few	CATSETTGSNTEAFF	TGTGCCACCAGTGAGACGACAGGTTCGAACACTGAAGCTTTCTTT
TRBJ2-3	TRBD2	TRBV10-3	.	CAISESPSGRTDTQYF	TGTGCCATCAGTGAGTCGCCTAGCGGGAGGACAGATACGCAGTATTTT
TRBJ2-1	.	TRBV11-2	few	CASSLSVAEYNEQFF	TGTGCCAGCAGCTTATCGGTAGCGGAATACAATGAGCAGTTCTTC
TRBJ2-5	.	TRBV4-2	.	CASSQDRGEGETQYF	TGTGCCAGCAGCCAAGATAGGGGGGAGGGGGAGACCCAGTACTTC
TRBJ2-3	.	TRBV29-1	few	CSVTSPGGSTDTQYF	TGCAGCGTCACCTCCCCCGGGGGCAGTACAGATACGCAGTATTTT
TRBJ1-4	TRBD1	TRBV7-2	.	CASSRGRDSATNEKLFF	TGTGCCAGCAGCCGGGGGCGGGACAGTGCCACTAATGAAAAACTGTTTTTT
TRBJ1-1	.	TRBV29-1	few	CSVTHTEAFF	TGCAGCGTTACGCACACTGAAGCTTTCTTT
TRBJ1-2	.	TRBV27	.	CASSSNRAGGYTF	TGTGCCAGCAGTTCCAACAGGGCGGGCGGCTACACCTTC
TRBJ2-7	.	TRBV20-1	few	CSARQGGENEQYF	TGCAGTGCTAGACAGGGAGGAGAGAACGAGCAGTACTTC
TRBJ1-1	.	TRBV7-3	few	CASRLLSRGLGAFF	TGTGCCAGCAGGCTTCTTAGTCGGGGGTTAGGCGCTTTCTTT
TRBJ2-1	.	TRBV27	.	CASSFGSWGVDNEQFF	TGTGCCAGCAGTTTCGGGTCGTGGGGAGTTGACAATGAGCAGTTCTTC